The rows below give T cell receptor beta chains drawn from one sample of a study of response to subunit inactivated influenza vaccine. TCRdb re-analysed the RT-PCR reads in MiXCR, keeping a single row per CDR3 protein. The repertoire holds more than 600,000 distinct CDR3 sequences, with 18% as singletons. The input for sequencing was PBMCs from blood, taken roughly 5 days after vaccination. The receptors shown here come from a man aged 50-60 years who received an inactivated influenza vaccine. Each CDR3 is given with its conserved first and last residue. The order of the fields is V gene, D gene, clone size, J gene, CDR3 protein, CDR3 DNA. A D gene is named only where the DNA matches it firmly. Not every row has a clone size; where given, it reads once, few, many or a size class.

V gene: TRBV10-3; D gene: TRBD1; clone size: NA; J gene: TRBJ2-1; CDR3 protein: CAISRGGEDEQFF; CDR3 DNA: TGTGCCATCAGCAGAGGGGGCGAGGATGAGCAGTTCTTC
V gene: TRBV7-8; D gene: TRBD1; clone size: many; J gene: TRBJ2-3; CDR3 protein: CASSTRQGDTDTQYF; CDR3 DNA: TGTGCCAGCAGCACTAGACAGGGGGACACAGATACGCAGTATTTT
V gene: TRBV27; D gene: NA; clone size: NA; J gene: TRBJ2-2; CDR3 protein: CASSLYGRANTGELFF; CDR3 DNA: TGTGCCAGCAGTTTATACGGACGCGCGAACACCGGGGAGCTGTTTTTT
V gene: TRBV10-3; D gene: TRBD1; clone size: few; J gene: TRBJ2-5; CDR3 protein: CAISEPTGKQETQYF; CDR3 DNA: TGTGCCATCAGTGAACCGACAGGGAAACAAGAGACCCAGTACTTC
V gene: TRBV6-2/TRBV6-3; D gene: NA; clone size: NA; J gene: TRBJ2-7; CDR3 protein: CASSKVPGLLPYEQYF; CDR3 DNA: TGTGCCAGCAGTAAAGTTCCGGGACTTCTCCCCTACGAGCAGTACTTC
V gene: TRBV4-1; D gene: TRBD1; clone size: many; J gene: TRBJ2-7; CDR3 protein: CASSHYSDRTYEQYF; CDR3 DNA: TGCGCCAGCAGCCACTACTCGGACAGGACCTACGAGCAGTACTTC
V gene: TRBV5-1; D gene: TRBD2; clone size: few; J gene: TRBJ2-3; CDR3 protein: CASSPRTSGTTDTQYF; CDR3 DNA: TGCGCCAGCAGCCCCAGGACTAGCGGGACCACAGATACGCAGTATTTT
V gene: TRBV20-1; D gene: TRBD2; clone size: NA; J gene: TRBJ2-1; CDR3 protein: CSASSAGGRYNEQFF; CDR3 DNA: TGCAGTGCTAGTAGTGCGGGAGGGCGTTACAATGAGCAGTTCTTC
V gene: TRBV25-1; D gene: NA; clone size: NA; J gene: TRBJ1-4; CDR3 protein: CASSEYGDPNEKLFF; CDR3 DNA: TGTGCCAGCAGTGAATATGGGGACCCTAATGAAAAACTGTTTTTT
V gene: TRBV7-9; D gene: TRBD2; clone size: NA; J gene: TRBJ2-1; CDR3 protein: CASSGVAGWPNEQFF; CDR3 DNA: TGTGCCAGCAGCGGGGTAGCGGGGTGGCCCAATGAGCAGTTCTTC